These 4 T cell receptor beta chains share one sample of origin, sequenced in a study of Graves' ophthalmopathy and Graves' hyperthyroidism. Beta-chain TCR CDR3 regions were amplified from RNA transcripts. Amplification began with first-round RT-PCR using HTBI primers, then second-round multiplex PCR was performed. TCRdb reprocessed the multiplex PCR reads with MiXCR, giving one entry per CDR3 protein. This sample has approximately 480,000 distinct CDR3 sequences, with 13% to 15% found just once. Sequencing was carried out using blood. These receptors were taken from a young woman with Graves' ophthalmopathy.

There are many counts of this clonotype. This chain uses TRBV7-2 with TRBJ2-7; D is perhaps TRBD1 or TRBD2 (5 bases each). V lost 0 bases and J 3 bases, leaving 15 bases between the germline ends. This CDR3 region has 16 residues. The germline CDR1 and CDR2 sequences are SGHTA and FQGNSA. CDR3 nucleotide sequence: TGTGCCAGCAGCTTAGCGGCCACCGGGACGCTCTACGAGCAGTACTTC. Protein sequence: CASSLAATGTLYEQYF.

The table lists this clonotype with many counts. The V and J genes are TRBV12-3 or TRBV12-4 and TRBJ1-1, with a weak D call TRBD1 (5 bases). This CDR3 spans 14 amino acids. Deletions cut 3 bases from V and 6 bases from J, with 14 bases between. CDR3 sequence: CASSFAGVRSEAFF. DNA of the CDR3: TGTGCCAGCAGTTTTGCGGGGGTTAGGTCTGAAGCTTTCTTT.

This clonotype has ten or more counts. CDR3 sequence (DNA): TGTGCCACCGTGGGGCTCTATGGCTACACCTTC. Its protein is CATVGLYGYTF. J is TRBJ1-2 and V is TRBV6-5; tentatively, D is TRBD1 (5 bases). Trimming left V 10 bases short and J 4 bases short, with 10 bases between. The V gene's germline CDR1 is MNHEY and CDR2 SVGAGI. The CDR3 totals 11 residues.

This chain links TRBV5-1 with TRBJ2-7; D possibly corresponds to TRBD1 (5 bases). Trimming took 4 bases from V and 0 from J, leaving 17 bases between them. Germline V lookup: CDR1 SGHRS, CDR2 YFSETQ. This CDR3 region has 16 residues. This CDR3 reads CASSPGQGLSSYEQYF. CDR3 coding DNA: TGCGCCAGCAGCCCCGGGCAGGGCTTAAGCTCCTACGAGCAGTACTTC.